Below are 29 T cell receptor beta chains sequenced from a single sample in a study of blood T cell repertoires in COVID-19. This table comes from immunoSEQ multiplex PCR, and its TCRdb copy is limited to in-frame clones, with some not included. The sample carries fewer than 150,000 clones, around nine tenths recorded once. The specimen sequenced was peripheral blood. Receptors originate from a woman aged 40 to 50 with acute or convalescent COVID-19.

This clone was counted a few times. The genes are TRBV6-6 and TRBJ2-1, with 8 nucleotides matching TRBD2. The CDR3 consists of 14 residues. The V gene end was trimmed by 0 bases and the J gene end by 8 bases; junction bases not matched to a gene: 3. Germline-derived CDR1 and CDR2 are MNHNY and SVGAGI (reference sequence). The CDR3 is CASSYSYSGDEQFF. Here the CDR3 DNA reads TGTGCCAGCAGTTACTCTTATAGCGGGGATGAGCAGTTCTTC.

The genes are TRBV7-2 and TRBJ1-5; 8 bases map to TRBD1. This CDR3 contains 19 residues. V lost 1 base to trimming and J lost 0 bases; unmatched junction nucleotides: 11. Per germline, CDR1 SGHTA and CDR2 FQGNSA. The CDR3 coding sequence is TGTGCCAGCAGCTTAGGGGGGTCAGGGGGCCTCTATAGCAATCAGCCCCAGCATTTT. Its translation: CASSLGGSGGLYSNQPQHF. The complete variable domain, with remaining parts taken from reference TRBV7-2 and TRBJ1-5, reads GAGVSQSPSNKVTEKGKDVELRCDPISGHTALYWYRQSLGQGLEFLIYFQGNSAPDKSGLPSDRFSAERTGGSVSTLTIQRTQQEDSAVYLCASSLGGSGGLYSNQPQHFGDGTRLSIL.

This chain uses TRBV27 with TRBJ2-2; D might be TRBD1 (6 bases). Trimming shortened V by 4 bases and J by 4 bases, and 13 bases separated the two germline ends. CDR1 is MNHEY, CDR2 SMNVEV, per germline (reference sequence). The CDR3 spans 15 residues. CDR3 in amino acids: CASSWDTLSTGELFF. CDR3 coding DNA: TGTGCCAGCAGTTGGGACACGCTGAGCACCGGGGAGCTGTTTTTT.

J is TRBJ2-1 and V is TRBV19; 13 bases map to TRBD2. Trimming took 5 bases from V and 2 from J; bases not matched to a gene: 9. The germline CDR1 and CDR2 sequences are LNHDA and SQIVND (reference sequence). The CDR3 consists of 18 residues. In DNA, the CDR3 is TGTGCCAGTAGTGTCAAAGGACTAGCGGGAGTAGCCTACAATGAGCAGTTCTTC. Its translation: CASSVKGLAGVAYNEQFF.

The chain combines TRBV28 with TRBJ1-2; possible D gene TRBD1, 5 bases. Germline V gene data show CDR1 as MDHEN and CDR2 as SYDVKM. The CDR3 covers 18 residues. Trimming shortened V by 2 bases and J by 0 bases, and 19 bases separated the two germline ends. The CDR3 nucleotides are TGTGCCAGCAGTTTACCGGCGGGACGGATAATGACTAACTATGGCTACACCTTC. Its translation: CASSLPAGRIMTNYGYTF.

The chain couples TRBV7-2 to TRBJ1-4; 10 nucleotides line up with TRBD1. This CDR3 has 16 amino acids. CDR1 is SGHTA and CDR2 is FQGNSA in the germline V gene. Trimming cost V 5 bases and J 7 bases; bases outside gene matches: 10. CDR3 in amino acids: CASSPIDRGRSEKLFF. CDR3 DNA: TGTGCCAGCAGCCCGATTGACAGGGGGCGCAGTGAAAAACTGTTTTTT.

The rearrangement joins TRBV18 to TRBJ1-2, with 7 bases that match TRBD1. Germline lookup yields CDR1 KGHSH and CDR2 LQKENI. There are 14 residues in the CDR3. Germline trimming cut 5 bases from V and 8 bases from J; bases unmatched to any gene: 11. The CDR3, as DNA: TGTGCCAGCTCAAAGACCCTTACAGGGGACGGCTACACCTTC. It is translated as CASSKTLTGDGYTF.

V and J are TRBV12-5 and TRBJ1-4; D may be TRBD1 (5 bases). The V gene's germline CDR1 is LGHNT and CDR2 FRNRAP. The ends were cut back, 0 bases at V and 4 bases at J, with 12 bases in the middle. This CDR3 comprises 16 residues. CDR3 DNA: TGTGCTAGTGGTTTGGTACAAAGGGGACTTAATGAAAAACTGTTTTTT. Its translation is CASGLVQRGLNEKLFF.

The chain has TRBV5-1 and TRBJ1-1; 8 bases are a match to TRBD1. V was pared by 4 bases and J by 4 bases, with 9 bases of the junction left unmatched. CDR1 and CDR2 from the germline V gene are SGHRS and YFSETQ. CDR3 length: 15 residues. CDR3: CASSAAGTGSTEAFF. In DNA, the CDR3 is TGCGCCAGCAGCGCGGCCGGGACAGGAAGCACTGAAGCTTTCTTT.

This clone was recorded only once. This chain's CDR3 is CASSVGVGQSGNTIYF. The CDR3 DNA reads as TGTGCCAGCAGCGTAGGGGTGGGGCAATCTGGAAACACCATATATTTT. The V and J genes are TRBV9 and TRBJ1-3; perhaps TRBD1 as D (5 bases). The CDR3 is made up of 16 amino acids. The V gene lost 0 bases and the J gene lost 1 base, with 11 bases spanning the gap. Germline CDR1 and CDR2: SGDLS and YYNGEE.

The V gene is TRBV18, the J gene TRBJ1-1; D uncertain. CDR3 length equals 13 residues. Germline V gene data show CDR1 as KGHSH and CDR2 as LQKENI. Trimming removed 5 bases at V and 2 bases at J, with 9 bases between. The chain's CDR3 is CASSEGVNTEAFF. Here the CDR3 DNA reads TGTGCCAGCTCAGAGGGCGTCAACACTGAAGCTTTCTTT.

A single count supports this clone. The chain is built from TRBV7-6 and TRBJ2-2, with TRBD1 matching over 11 bases. CDR1 is SGHVS, CDR2 FNYEAQ, per germline. The CDR3 runs 14 residues. With V trimmed by 4 bases and J by 6 bases, 1 base remained unmatched. The CDR3 loop reads CASSSGQGAGELFF. Here the CDR3 DNA reads TGTGCCAGCAGCTCGGGACAGGGGGCCGGGGAGCTGTTTTTT. The variable domain in full, completed from reference TRBV7-6 and TRBJ2-2, reads GAGVSQSPRYKVTKRGQDVALRCDPISGHVSLYWYRQALGQGPEFLTYFNYEAQQDKSGLPNDRFSAERPEGSISTLTIQRTEQRDSAMYRCASSSGQGAGELFFGEGSRLTVL.

The chain is built from TRBV6-5 and TRBJ2-7; weak D call: TRBD1 (6 bases). Trimming left V 0 bases short and J 6 bases short, with 12 bases between. From germline, CDR1 is MNHEY and CDR2 SVGAGI. The CDR3 extends over 14 amino acids. CDR3 coding DNA: TGTGCCAGCAGTTACTCAGGGGCAGGGGTCGAGCAGTACTTC. Protein product: CASSYSGAGVEQYF.

The chain is built from TRBV5-6 and TRBJ2-1; 12 nucleotides agree with TRBD2. Germline V gene data show CDR1 as SGHDT and CDR2 as YYEEEE. The CDR3 has 18 amino acids. Trimming cost V 4 bases and J 7 bases; bases outside gene matches: 15. CDR3 sequence: CASSPGGRPSGRVNEQFF. In DNA form, the CDR3 reads TGTGCCAGCAGCCCTGGAGGGAGGCCTAGCGGGAGGGTTAATGAGCAGTTCTTC.

This clone was seen a single time. V gene TRBV27 combines with J gene TRBJ1-1, with 9 bases matching TRBD1. CDR1 and CDR2 from the germline V gene are MNHEY and SMNVEV (reference sequence). This CDR3 spans 15 amino acids. Trimming cost V 3 bases and J 5 bases; bases outside gene matches: 7. The CDR3 DNA reads TGTGCCAGCAGTTTCCCCGGACAGGGGACGACTGAAGCTTTCTTT. Its protein product is CASSFPGQGTTEAFF.

This clone was picked up a small number of times. The rearrangement uses TRBV7-2 and TRBJ1-2; 7 nucleotides match TRBD1. Trimming took 7 bases from V and 4 from J; bases not matched to a gene: 9. The CDR3 covers 14 residues. Germline V gene sequence: CDR1 SGHTA, CDR2 FQGNSA. Here the CDR3 reads CASILAPGGYGYTF. Written as DNA, the CDR3 is TGTGCCAGCATCCTTGCCCCAGGGGGCTATGGCTACACCTTC.

As concerns this clone: A junction end diverges from the germline sequence, so it may reflect a read error. The chain links TRBV7-9 to TRBJ1-2; TRBD1 matches 7 bases. Germline V gene lookup returns CDR1 SEHNR and CDR2 FQNEAQ (reference sequence). This CDR3 region has 15 residues. CDR3 sequence reads: CASSSPDRDPPKYVF. CDR3 bases: TGTGCCAGCAGCTCACCAGACAGGGATCCACCGAAGTATGTCTTC.

V and J are TRBV27 and TRBJ1-2; 7 bases fit TRBD1. The CDR3 extends over 15 amino acids. V shed 5 bases, J shed 3 bases, and the junction held 9 bases outside the gene matches. Germline V gene lookup returns CDR1 MNHEY and CDR2 SMNVEV (reference sequence). CDR3 sequence reads: CASSHTGESDYGYTF. The CDR3 DNA is TGTGCCAGCAGTCACACAGGGGAGAGCGACTATGGCTACACCTTC.

This clone was seen a few times. The V and J genes are TRBV19 and TRBJ1-2; D unresolved. Germline assignment: CDR1 LNHDA and CDR2 SQIVND (reference sequence). V shed 3 bases and J shed 2 bases, with 22 bases lying between them. The CDR3 sequence is 18 residues long. The CDR3 region has the DNA TGTGCCAGTAGTATCCTCATCCCAGGTGGAGGGTCCAACTATGGCTACACCTTC. Its protein product is CASSILIPGGGSNYGYTF. The full variable domain, rest sourced from reference TRBV19 and TRBJ1-2, is DGGITQSPKYLFRKEGQNVTLSCEQNLNHDAMYWYRQDPGQGLRLIYYSQIVNDFQKGDIAEGYSVSREKKESFPLTVTSAQKNPTAFYLCASSILIPGGGSNYGYTFGSGTRLTVV.

This chain uses TRBV15 with TRBJ2-4, with a weak D call TRBD1 (6 bases). Trimming took off 5 bases at V and 0 bases at J, with 8 bases between the two ends. From germline, CDR1 is LNHNV and CDR2 YYDKDF (reference sequence). There are 14 residues in the CDR3. This CDR3 is CATSGTLAKNIQYF. The CDR3 bases are TGTGCCACCAGCGGGACACTAGCCAAAAACATTCAGTACTTC.

The rearrangement links TRBV15 to TRBJ2-7; 13 bases match TRBD2. Germline trimming cut 0 bases from V and 3 bases from J; bases unmatched to any gene: 5. The germline gives CDR1 LNHNV, CDR2 YYDKDF (reference sequence). CDR3 length: 17 amino acids. CDR3 DNA: TGTGCCACCAGCAGAGATGTATGGACTAGCGGGAGCTACGAGCAGTACTTC. It encodes CATSRDVWTSGSYEQYF.

This sequence joins TRBV20-1 and TRBJ2-7, with D possibly matching TRBD1 (6 bases). Trimming stripped 3 bases from V and 5 bases from J, with 8 bases between. CDR1 and CDR2 (germline): DFQATT, SNEGSKA (reference sequence). The CDR3 is made up of 11 amino acids. CDR3 DNA sequence: TGCAGTGCTAGGGGGGCTAACGAGCAGTACTTC. Protein sequence: CSARGANEQYF.

This clone came up once. The chain has TRBV4-3 and TRBJ2-5; 14 positions match TRBD2. V gave up 3 bases and J gave up 5 bases; unmatched junction bases: 5. The CDR3 length is 16 residues. In germline, CDR1 is LGHNA, CDR2 YSLEER. The CDR3 DNA reads as TGCGCCAGCAGCCAGACTAGCGGGAGGGCCTGGGAGACCCAGTACTTC. Translating it yields CASSQTSGRAWETQYF.

This chain links TRBV3-1 (or the pseudogene TRBV3-2) with TRBJ2-1, with TRBD2 identical over 8 bases. The CDR3 spans 16 residues. Per the germline V gene, CDR1 is LGHDT and CDR2 is YNNKEL (reference sequence). V gave up 1 base and J gave up 10 bases; unmatched junction bases: 12. CDR3 DNA: TGTGCCAGCAGCCAAGTTGGCCGGCGGGGGGCACAGGAGCAGTTCTTC. Its protein is CASSQVGRRGAQEQFF.

The V and J genes are TRBV4-3 and TRBJ1-4; the D gene is possibly TRBD1 (6 bases). Germline values: CDR1 LGHNA, CDR2 YSLEER. V was cut by 1 base and J by 3 bases, with 12 bases left in between. This CDR3 has 16 amino acids. CDR3 sequence reads: CASSQVQGRANEKLFF. The CDR3 DNA follows: TGCGCCAGCAGCCAAGTTCAGGGGAGGGCTAATGAAAAACTGTTTTTT.

The chain uses TRBV5-8 and TRBJ2-7; tentatively, D is TRBD1 (6 bases). CDR1 SGHTS and CDR2 YDEGEE come from the germline V gene. The CDR3 loop spans 16 amino acids. The V and J ends lost 6 bases and 2 bases respectively, with 21 bases between them. The CDR3 DNA sequence: TGTGCCAGCACCATTCTCGGGGCAGGGGCCCCCTACGAGCAGTACTTC. Residues: CASTILGAGAPYEQYF.

This chain uses TRBV5-1 with TRBJ2-3; 9 bases fit TRBD1. This CDR3 has 14 residues. The germline V gene encodes CDR1 SGHRS and CDR2 YFSETQ. V lost 7 bases, J lost 1 base, and 4 bases stayed unmatched. The CDR3 coding sequence is TGCGCCAGCTCTAGGGACAGGGGCACAGATACGCAGTATTTT. This translates into CASSRDRGTDTQYF.

Here the CDR3 reads CSVEDGTSGVYEQYF. For the CDR3, the DNA is TGCAGCGTTGAAGATGGGACTAGCGGGGTCTACGAGCAGTACTTC. The rearrangement links TRBV29-1 to TRBJ2-7; 13 nucleotides align to TRBD2. Germline values: CDR1 SQVTM, CDR2 ANQGSEA. J was trimmed by 3 bases and V by 0 bases; bases with no gene match: 2. The CDR3 contains 15 residues.

V is TRBV12-3 or TRBV12-4 and J is TRBJ1-5, with D unresolved. V shed 1 base and J shed 6 bases, with 4 bases lying between them. This CDR3 comprises 12 residues. CDR3 nucleotide sequence: TGTGCCAGCAGTTTAGGAGGTCAGCCCCAGCATTTT. It encodes CASSLGGQPQHF.